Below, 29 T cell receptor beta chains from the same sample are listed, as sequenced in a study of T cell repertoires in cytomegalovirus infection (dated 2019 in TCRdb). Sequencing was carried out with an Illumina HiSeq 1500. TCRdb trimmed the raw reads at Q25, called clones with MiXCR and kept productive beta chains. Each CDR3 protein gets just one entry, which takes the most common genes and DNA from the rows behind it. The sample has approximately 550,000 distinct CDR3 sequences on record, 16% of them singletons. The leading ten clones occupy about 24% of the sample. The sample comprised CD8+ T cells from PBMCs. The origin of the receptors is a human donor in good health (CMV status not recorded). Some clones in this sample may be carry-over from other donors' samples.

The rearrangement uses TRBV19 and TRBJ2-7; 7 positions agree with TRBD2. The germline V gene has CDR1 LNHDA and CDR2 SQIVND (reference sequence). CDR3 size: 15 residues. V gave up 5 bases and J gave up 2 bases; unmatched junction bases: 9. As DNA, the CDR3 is TGTGCCAGTAGTCCGCCGGCGGGAGCCCCCTACGAGCAGTACTTC. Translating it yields CASSPPAGAPYEQYF.

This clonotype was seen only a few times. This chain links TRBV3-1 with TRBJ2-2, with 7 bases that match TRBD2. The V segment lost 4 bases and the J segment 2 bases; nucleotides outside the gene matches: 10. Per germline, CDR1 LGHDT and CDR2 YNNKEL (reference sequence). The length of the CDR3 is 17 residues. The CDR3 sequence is CASSLPILAANTGELFF. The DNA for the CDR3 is TGTGCCAGCAGCCTCCCCATTCTAGCGGCCAACACCGGGGAGCTGTTTTTT. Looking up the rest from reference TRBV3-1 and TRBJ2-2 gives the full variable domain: DTAVSQTPKYLVTQMGNDKSIKCEQNLGHDTMYWYKQDSKKFLKIMFSYNNKELIINETVPNRFSPKSPDKAHLNLHINSLELGDSAVYFCASSLPILAANTGELFFGEGSRLTVL.

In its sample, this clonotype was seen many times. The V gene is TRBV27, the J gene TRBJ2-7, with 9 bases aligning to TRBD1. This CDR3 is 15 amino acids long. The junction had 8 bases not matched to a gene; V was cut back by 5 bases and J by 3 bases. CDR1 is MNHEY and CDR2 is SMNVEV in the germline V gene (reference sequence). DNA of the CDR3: TGTGCCAGCAGTCTTAGAGGGACAGGGTTCTACGAGCAGTACTTC. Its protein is CASSLRGTGFYEQYF.

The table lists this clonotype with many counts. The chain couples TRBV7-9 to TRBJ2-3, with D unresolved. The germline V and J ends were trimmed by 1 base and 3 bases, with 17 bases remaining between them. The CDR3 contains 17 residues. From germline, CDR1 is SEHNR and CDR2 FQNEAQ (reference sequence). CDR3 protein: CASSLGIGEKSTDTQYF. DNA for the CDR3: TGTGCCAGCAGCTTAGGAATTGGGGAAAAATCGACAGATACGCAGTATTTT.

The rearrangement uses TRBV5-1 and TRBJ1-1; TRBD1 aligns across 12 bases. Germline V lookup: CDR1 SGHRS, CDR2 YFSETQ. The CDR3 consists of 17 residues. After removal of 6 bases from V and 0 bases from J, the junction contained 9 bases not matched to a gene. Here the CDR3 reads CASTPGQGARMNTEAFF. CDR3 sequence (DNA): TGCGCCAGCACACCGGGACAGGGGGCGCGAATGAACACTGAAGCTTTCTTT.

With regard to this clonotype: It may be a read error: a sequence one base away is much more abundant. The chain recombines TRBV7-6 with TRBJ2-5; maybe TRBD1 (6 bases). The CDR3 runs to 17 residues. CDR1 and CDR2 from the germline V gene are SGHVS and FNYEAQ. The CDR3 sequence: CASSHGKIAGARETHYF. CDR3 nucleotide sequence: TGTGCCAGCAGCCACGGTAAAATCGCAGGGGCTAGAGAGACCCATTACTTC.

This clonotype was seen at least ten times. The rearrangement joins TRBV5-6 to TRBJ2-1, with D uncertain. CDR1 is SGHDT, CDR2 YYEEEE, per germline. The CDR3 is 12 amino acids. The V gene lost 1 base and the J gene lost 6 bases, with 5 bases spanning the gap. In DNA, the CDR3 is TGTGCCAGCAGCTTGTACGGCAATGAGCAGTTCTTC. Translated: CASSLYGNEQFF.

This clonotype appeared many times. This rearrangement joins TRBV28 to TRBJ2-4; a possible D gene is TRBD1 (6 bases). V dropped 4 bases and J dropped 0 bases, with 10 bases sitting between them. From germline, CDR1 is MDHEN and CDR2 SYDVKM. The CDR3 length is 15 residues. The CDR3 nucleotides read TGTGCCAGCAGTTCTTACAGGGAAGCCAAAAACATTCAGTACTTC. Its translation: CASSSYREAKNIQYF.

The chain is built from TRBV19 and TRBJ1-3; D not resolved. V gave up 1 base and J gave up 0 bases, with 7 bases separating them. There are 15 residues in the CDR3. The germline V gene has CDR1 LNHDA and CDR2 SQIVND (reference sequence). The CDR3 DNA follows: TGTGCCAGTAGTATAGTAGTCGACTCTGGAAACACCATATATTTT. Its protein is CASSIVVDSGNTIYF.

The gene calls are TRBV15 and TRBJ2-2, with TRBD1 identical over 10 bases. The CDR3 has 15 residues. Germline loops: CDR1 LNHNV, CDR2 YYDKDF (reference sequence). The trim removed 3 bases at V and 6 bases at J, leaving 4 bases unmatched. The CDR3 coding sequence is TGTGCCACCAGCAGTGCGACAGGGGGCTCCGGGGAGCTGTTTTTT. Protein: CATSSATGGSGELFF.

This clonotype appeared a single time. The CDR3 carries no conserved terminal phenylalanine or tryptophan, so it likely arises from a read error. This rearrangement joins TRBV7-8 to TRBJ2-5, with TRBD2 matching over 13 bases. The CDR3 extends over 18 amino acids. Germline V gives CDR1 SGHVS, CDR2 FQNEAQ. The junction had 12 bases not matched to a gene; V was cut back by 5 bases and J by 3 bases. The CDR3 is CASSVRLAGGPREETQYL. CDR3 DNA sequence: TGTGCCAGCAGCGTACGACTAGCGGGGGGTCCAAGAGAAGAGACCCAGTACTTA.

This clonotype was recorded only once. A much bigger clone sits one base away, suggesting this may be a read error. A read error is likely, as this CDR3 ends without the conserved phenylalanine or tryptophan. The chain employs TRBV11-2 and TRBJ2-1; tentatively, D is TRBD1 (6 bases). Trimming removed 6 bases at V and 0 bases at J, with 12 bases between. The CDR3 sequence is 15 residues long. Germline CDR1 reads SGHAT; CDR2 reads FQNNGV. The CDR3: CASSHDRPSYNEQFL. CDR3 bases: TGTGCCAGCAGTCACGACAGGCCCTCCTACAATGAGCAGTTCTTA.

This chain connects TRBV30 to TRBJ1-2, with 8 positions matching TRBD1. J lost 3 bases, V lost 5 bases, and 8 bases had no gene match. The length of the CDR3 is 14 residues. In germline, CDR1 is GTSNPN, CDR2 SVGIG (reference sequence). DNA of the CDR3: TGTGCCTGGTTTAACACAGGGGGTGACTATGGCTACACCTTC. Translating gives CAWFNTGGDYGYTF.

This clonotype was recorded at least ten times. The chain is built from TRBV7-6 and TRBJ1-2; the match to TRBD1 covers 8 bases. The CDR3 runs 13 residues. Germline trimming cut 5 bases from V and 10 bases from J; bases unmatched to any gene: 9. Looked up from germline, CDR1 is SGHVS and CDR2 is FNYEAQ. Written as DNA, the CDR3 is TGTGCCAGCAGCCTACGGACAGGGTTAGACTACACCTTC. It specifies CASSLRTGLDYTF.

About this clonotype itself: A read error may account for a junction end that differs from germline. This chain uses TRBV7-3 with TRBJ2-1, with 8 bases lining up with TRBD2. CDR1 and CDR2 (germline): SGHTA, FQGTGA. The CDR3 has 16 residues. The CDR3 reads CASSLSSGSYYNEQFF. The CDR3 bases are TGTGCAAGCAGCTTATCGAGCGGGAGCTACTACAATGAGCAGTTCTTC. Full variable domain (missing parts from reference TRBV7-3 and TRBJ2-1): GAGVSQTPSNKVTEKGKYVELRCDPISGHTALYWYRQSLGQGPEFLIYFQGTGAADDSGLPNDRFFAVRPEGSVSTLKIQRTERGDSAVYLCASSLSSGSYYNEQFFGPGTRLTVL.

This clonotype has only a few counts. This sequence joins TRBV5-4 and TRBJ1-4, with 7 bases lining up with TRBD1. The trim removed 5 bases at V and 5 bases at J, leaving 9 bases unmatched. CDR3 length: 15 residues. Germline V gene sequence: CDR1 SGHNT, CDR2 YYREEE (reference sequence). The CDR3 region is CASSVWGQSNEKLFF. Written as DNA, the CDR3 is TGTGCCAGCAGTGTGTGGGGACAGTCCAATGAAAAACTGTTTTTT.

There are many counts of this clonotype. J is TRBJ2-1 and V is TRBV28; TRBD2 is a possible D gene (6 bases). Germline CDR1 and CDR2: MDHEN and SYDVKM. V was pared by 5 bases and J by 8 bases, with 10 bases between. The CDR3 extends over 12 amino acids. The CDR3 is CASSPQRDEQFF. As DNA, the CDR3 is TGTGCCAGCAGTCCCCAGCGGGATGAGCAGTTCTTC.

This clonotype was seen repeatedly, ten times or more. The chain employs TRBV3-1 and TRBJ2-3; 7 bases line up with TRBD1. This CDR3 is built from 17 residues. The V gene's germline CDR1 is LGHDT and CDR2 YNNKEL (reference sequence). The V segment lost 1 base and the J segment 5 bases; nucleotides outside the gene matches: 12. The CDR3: CASSQVEVSDRLDTQYF. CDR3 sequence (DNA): TGTGCCAGCAGCCAAGTTGAAGTTTCGGACAGGTTAGATACGCAGTATTTT.

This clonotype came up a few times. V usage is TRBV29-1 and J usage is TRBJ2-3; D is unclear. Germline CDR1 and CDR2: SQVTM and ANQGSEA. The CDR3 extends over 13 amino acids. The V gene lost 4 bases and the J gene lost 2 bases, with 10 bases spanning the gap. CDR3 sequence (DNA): TGCAGCGTTGCTTCTGGTTCCACAGATACGCAGTATTTT. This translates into CSVASGSTDTQYF.

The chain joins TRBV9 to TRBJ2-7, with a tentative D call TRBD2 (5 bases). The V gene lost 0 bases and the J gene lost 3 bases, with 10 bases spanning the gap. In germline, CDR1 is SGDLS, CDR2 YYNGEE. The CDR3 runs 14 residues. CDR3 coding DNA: TGTGCCAGCAGCGTAGCCCACGGGAACTACGAGCAGTACTTC. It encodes CASSVAHGNYEQYF.

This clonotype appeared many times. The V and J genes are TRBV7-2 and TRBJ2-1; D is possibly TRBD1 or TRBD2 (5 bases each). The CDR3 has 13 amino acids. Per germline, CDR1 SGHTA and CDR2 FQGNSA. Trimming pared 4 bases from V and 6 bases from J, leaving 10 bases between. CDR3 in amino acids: CASSWGSPNEQFF. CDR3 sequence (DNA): TGTGCCAGCAGCTGGGGGTCTCCCAATGAGCAGTTCTTC.

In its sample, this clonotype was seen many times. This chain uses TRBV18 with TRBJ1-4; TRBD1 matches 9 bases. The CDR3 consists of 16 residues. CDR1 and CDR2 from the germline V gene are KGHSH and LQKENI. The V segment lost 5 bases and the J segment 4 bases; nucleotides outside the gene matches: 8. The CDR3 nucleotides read TGTGCCAGCTCAACGGGACAGGGAAGGGATAATGAAAAACTGTTTTTT. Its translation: CASSTGQGRDNEKLFF.

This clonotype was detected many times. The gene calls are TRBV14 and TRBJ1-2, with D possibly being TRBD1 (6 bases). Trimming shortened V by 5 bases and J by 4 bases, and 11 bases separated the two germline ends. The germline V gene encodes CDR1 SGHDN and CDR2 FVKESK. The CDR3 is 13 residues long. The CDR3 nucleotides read TGTGCCAGCAGCTCCTACAGGGTCTATGGCTACACCTTC. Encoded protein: CASSSYRVYGYTF.

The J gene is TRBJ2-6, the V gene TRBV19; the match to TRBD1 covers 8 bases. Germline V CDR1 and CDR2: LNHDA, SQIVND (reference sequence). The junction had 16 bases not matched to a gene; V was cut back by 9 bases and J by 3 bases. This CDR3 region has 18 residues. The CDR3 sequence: CASREWTGKGFGANVLTF. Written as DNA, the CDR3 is TGTGCCAGCAGGGAATGGACAGGGAAGGGTTTTGGGGCCAACGTCCTGACTTTC.

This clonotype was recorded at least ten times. CDR3 sequence (DNA): TGTGCCAGCAGCCCCACAGGTGCCACTCGGGGCTACACCTTC. Amino acid sequence: CASSPTGATRGYTF. The rearrangement uses TRBV7-3 and TRBJ1-2, with D perhaps TRBD1 (5 bases). CDR3 length: 14 amino acids. Looked up from germline, CDR1 is SGHTA and CDR2 is FQGTGA. V was trimmed by 5 bases and J by 8 bases, leaving 18 bases between them.

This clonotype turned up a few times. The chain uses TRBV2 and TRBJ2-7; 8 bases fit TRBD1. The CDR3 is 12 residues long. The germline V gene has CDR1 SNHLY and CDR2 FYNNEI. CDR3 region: CATQGVAYEQYF. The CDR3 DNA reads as TGTGCGACACAGGGGGTAGCCTACGAGCAGTACTTC.

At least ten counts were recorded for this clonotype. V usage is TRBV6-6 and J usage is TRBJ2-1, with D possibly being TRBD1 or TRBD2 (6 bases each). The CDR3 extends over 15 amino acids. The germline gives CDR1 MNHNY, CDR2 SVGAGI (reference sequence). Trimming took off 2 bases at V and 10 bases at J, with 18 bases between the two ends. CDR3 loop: CASSYKAEGHGEQFF. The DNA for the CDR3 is TGTGCCAGCAGTTACAAGGCGGAGGGACATGGGGAGCAGTTCTTC.

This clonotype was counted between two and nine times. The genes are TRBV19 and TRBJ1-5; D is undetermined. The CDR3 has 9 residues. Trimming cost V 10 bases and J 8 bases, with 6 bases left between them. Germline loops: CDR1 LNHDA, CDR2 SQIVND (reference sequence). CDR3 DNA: TGTGCCAAAGCGGAGCCCCAGCATTTT. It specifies CAKAEPQHF. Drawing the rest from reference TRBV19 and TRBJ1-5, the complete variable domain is DGGITQSPKYLFRKEGQNVTLSCEQNLNHDAMYWYRQDPGQGLRLIYYSQIVNDFQKGDIAEGYSVSREKKESFPLTVTSAQKNPTAFYLCAKAEPQHFGDGTRLSIL.

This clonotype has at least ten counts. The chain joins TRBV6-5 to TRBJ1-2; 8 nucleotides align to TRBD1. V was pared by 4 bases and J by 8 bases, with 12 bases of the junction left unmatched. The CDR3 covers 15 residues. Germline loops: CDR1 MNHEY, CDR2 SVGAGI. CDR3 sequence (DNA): TGTGCCAGCAGTTCCAGGGGGCGCCGTTCGGGAGGCTACACCTTC. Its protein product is CASSSRGRRSGGYTF.